This TCR beta chain stems from a study of blood T cell repertoires in COVID-19 (dated by TCRdb to about 2020). Notes on the research overall: For ImmuneRACE Cohort 3, a participant was defined as recovered based on two consecutive negative NP/OP PCR tests, clearance by a healthcare professional, or resolution of symptoms. The sample metadata nearly always contained a de-identified subject ID, COVID-19 status, age in years and sex. The prospective study material was composed of cDNA or gDNA derived from T cells, B-cell-depleted T cells, or PBMCs. Samples were obtained from the ongoing ImmuneRACE study (first 160 participants) and from over 1,000 subjects provided by 6 global collaborators. Samples from collaborators originated in the United States, Italy and Spain and spanned both the acute and convalescent phases of COVID-19. Deeply sampled blood TCRbeta repertoires from subjects exposed to, actively infected with, or recovered from COVID-19 were included in the dataset. The repertoires were released in a freely available public database intended as a resource for research on the immune response to SARS-CoV-2. Where available, HLA class I and class II types were obtained from metadata supplied by the sample provider rather than from assay-based typing. The research as a whole found: Clinical and demographic metadata were provided uncurated, with the amount varying by source and participant.

Turning to this clone: Its binding antigen is unknown. One base away there is no much larger clone; base qualities are not given.

The immunoSEQ Assay, a bias-controlled multiplex PCR, was used to amplify TCRbeta CDR3 regions from genomic DNA. In the source study's methods: Within the assay, amplification of reference gene primers was used to estimate how many nucleated cells each sample contained. Sequence reads were collapsed and filtered to measure the absolute abundance of every unique TCRbeta CDR3 rearrangement. For each sample, productive Simpson clonality was calculated as the square root of Simpson's diversity index over productive rearrangements. TCRdb retrieved this table from immuneACCESS and kept in-frame rearrangements only. Not all clones are present; in checked studies, unresolved V genes account for under half, and no reason is known for the remainder. The V and J calls and clone size come from that table; D and trimming were worked out from the DNA. The sample profile shows over 250,000 clones; 70% to 90% of them were found once. 2% to 2.5% of the sample comes from the top ten.

Participants in the prospective study were enrolled through a virtual design, were aged roughly 18 to 95 years, and lived in some 24 United States geographic areas. To assign participants to cohorts, the prospective study relied on clinical history that participants themselves reported in a screening survey and a study questionnaire. In the prospective study, whole blood, serum and a nasopharyngeal or oropharyngeal swab were collected from each participant by mobile phlebotomists. Participants in the prospective study had the option to provide additional blood draws and questionnaires over a roughly 2-month period. Before DNA extraction, blood samples from the prospective study were shipped at room temperature or frozen. This receptor was obtained from a woman aged 60-75 years in a cohort exposed to, infected with or recovered from COVID-19 (not recorded which). Sequencing used PBMCs or T cells enriched from blood (not recorded which).

CDR3 region: CASRATQGSEQFF. The nucleotide sequence reads TGTGCCAGCAGGGCCACACAGGGGTCTGAGCAGTTCTTC. Rearrangement joined TRBV6-5 to TRBJ2-1, and TRBD1 matches 7 of the central bases. V trim: 6 bases; J trim: 9 bases; unmatched bases: 8. For CDR1 and CDR2, the germline V gene lists MNHEY and SVGAGI. Measured from the cysteine to the phenylalanine, the CDR3 is 13 residues long. Only the CDR3 portion is preserved as DNA: 39 bases, with reading frame beginning at the first base.